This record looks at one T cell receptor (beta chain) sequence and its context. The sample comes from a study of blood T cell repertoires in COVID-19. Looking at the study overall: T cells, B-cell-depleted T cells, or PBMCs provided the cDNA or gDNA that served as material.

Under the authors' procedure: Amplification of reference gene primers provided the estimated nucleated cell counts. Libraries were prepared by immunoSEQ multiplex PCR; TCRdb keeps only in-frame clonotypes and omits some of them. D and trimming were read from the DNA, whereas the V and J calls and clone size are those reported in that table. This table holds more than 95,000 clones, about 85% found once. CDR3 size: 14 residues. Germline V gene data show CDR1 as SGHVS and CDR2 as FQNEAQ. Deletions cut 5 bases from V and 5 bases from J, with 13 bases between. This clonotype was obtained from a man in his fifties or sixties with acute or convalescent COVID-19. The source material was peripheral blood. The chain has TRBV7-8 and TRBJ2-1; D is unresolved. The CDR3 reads CASSPLDLHNEQFF. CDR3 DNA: TGTGCCAGCAGCCCGCTCGACTTGCACAATGAGCAGTTCTTC.